These 23 T cell receptor beta chains originate from one sample sequenced in a study of blood T cell repertoires in COVID-19. Sequenced by immunoSEQ multiplex PCR; TCRdb stores in-frame clones only, minus some. The table records over 100,000 clones, approximately 80% of them present only once. The source material was peripheral blood. The receptor source for this set is a woman between 70 and 85 years old with acute or convalescent COVID-19.

This clone was seen a handful of times. V gene TRBV15 combines with J gene TRBJ1-5, with no clear D. Deletions cut 0 bases from V and 2 bases from J, with 17 bases between. CDR3 length: 18 residues. CDR1 LNHNV and CDR2 YYDKDF come from the germline V gene (reference sequence). Here the CDR3 reads CATSRDLVSSGGNQPQHF. In DNA form, the CDR3 reads TGTGCCACCAGCAGAGATCTAGTGTCCTCGGGTGGCAATCAGCCCCAGCATTTT.

This rearrangement joins TRBV10-1 to TRBJ1-3; D gene ambiguous. Trimming took 11 bases from V and 5 from J, leaving 4 bases between them. CDR3 length: 9 amino acids. Germline assignment: CDR1 WNHNN and CDR2 SYGVQD (reference sequence). The CDR3 protein is CALRNTIYF. CDR3 DNA sequence: TGCGCCCTTCGAAACACCATATATTTT.

The chain is built from TRBV29-1 and TRBJ1-2; TRBD1 agrees at 8 bases. Germline assignment: CDR1 SQVTM and CDR2 ANQGSEA. The V and J ends lost 6 bases and 5 bases, in that order; junction bases with no gene match: 11. CDR3 length equals 14 residues. The CDR3 DNA follows: TGCAGCGTCGCCCTAGACAGGGGAGGATATGGCTACACCTTC. It codes for CSVALDRGGYGYTF.

This clone was seen more than once but under ten times. The gene calls are TRBV13 and TRBJ1-2, with D hard to call. CDR1 is PRHDT and CDR2 is FYEKMQ in the germline V gene (reference sequence). Trimming cost V 2 bases and J 4 bases, with 8 bases left between them. The CDR3 spans 13 residues. The CDR3, as DNA: TGTGCCAGCAGCTTAACACAGTCCTATGGCTACACCTTC. Residues: CASSLTQSYGYTF.

The rearrangement uses TRBV29-1 and TRBJ1-1; 8 bases line up with TRBD1. The V gene's germline CDR1 is SQVTM and CDR2 ANQGSEA. This CDR3 contains 14 residues. V trimming: 4 bases; J trimming: 5 bases; junction bases outside the gene matches: 9. CDR3: CSVAPVTGGTEAFF. CDR3 sequence (DNA): TGCAGCGTTGCACCCGTAACAGGGGGTACTGAAGCTTTCTTT.

To note about this clone: Other DNA variants within this sample encode the same CDR3. The chain is built from TRBV12-3 or TRBV12-4 and TRBJ1-2; the D is unclear. This CDR3 region has 13 residues. The ends were cut back, 2 bases at V and 2 bases at J, with 6 bases in the middle. Here the CDR3 DNA reads TGTGCCAGCAGTTTACGCGGGAACTATGGCTACACCTTC. Translated, it gives CASSLRGNYGYTF.

The chain couples TRBV7-6 to TRBJ2-7, with D tentatively TRBD1 (6 bases). This CDR3 region has 14 residues. The ends were cut back, 5 bases at V and 2 bases at J, with 13 bases in the middle. Germline CDR1 SGHVS, CDR2 FNYEAQ. CDR3 in amino acids: CASSPFRDTYEQYF. CDR3 bases: TGTGCCAGCAGCCCTTTCCGGGACACCTACGAGCAGTACTTC.

The rearrangement links TRBV5-1 to TRBJ1-1; 7 bases fit TRBD1. With 4 bases clipped from V and 4 bases from J, the junction kept 7 bases outside the gene matches. CDR1 is SGHRS, CDR2 YFSETQ, per germline. The CDR3 runs 14 residues. The CDR3 DNA is TGCGCCAGCAGCCCGGAGGGACAGCTCACTGAAGCTTTCTTT. Translating gives CASSPEGQLTEAFF.

This clone was counted many times. Other DNA sequences within the sample encode an identical CDR3. This chain joins TRBV7-6 and TRBJ1-5; possible D gene TRBD1, 5 bases. The CDR3 length is 15 residues. Trimming left V 5 bases short and J 1 base short, with 12 bases between. Per germline, CDR1 SGHVS and CDR2 FNYEAQ. CDR3 residues: CASSRSGGSNQPQHF. CDR3 DNA sequence: TGTGCCAGCAGCCGAAGCGGGGGGAGCAATCAGCCCCAGCATTTT.

The chain uses TRBV5-8 and TRBJ2-3; 7 bases agree with TRBD1. This CDR3 contains 15 residues. From germline, CDR1 is SGHTS and CDR2 YDEGEE. Losses at the gene ends were 1 base for V and 2 bases for J; bases not matched to a gene: 4. DNA of the CDR3: TGTGCCAGCAGCTTGAACAGGGGATCCACAGATACGCAGTATTTT. Translating it yields CASSLNRGSTDTQYF.

This chain joins TRBV3-1 (or the pseudogene TRBV3-2) and TRBJ1-2; D ambiguous. This CDR3 has 15 amino acids. V was clipped by 1 base and J by 6 bases, with 15 bases between them. Germline loops: CDR1 LGHDT, CDR2 YNNKEL (reference sequence). The DNA for the CDR3 is TGTGCCAGCAGCCAAGTAGAGGCTAGCGTGAATGGCTACACCTTC. The encoded protein is CASSQVEASVNGYTF.

The chain recombines TRBV11-3 with TRBJ2-1, with a tentative D call TRBD2 (6 bases). Germline V gene sequence: CDR1 SGHNT, CDR2 YENEEA. The CDR3 has 15 residues. Deletions cut 3 bases from V and 6 bases from J, with 15 bases between. CDR3 nucleotides: TGTGCCAGCAGCTTGGGGACTGGAACAGTCAATGAGCAGTTCTTC. Translated: CASSLGTGTVNEQFF.

This chain joins TRBV6-5 and TRBJ1-5, with a tentative D call TRBD1 (5 bases). Germline values: CDR1 MNHEY, CDR2 SVGAGI. Trimming shortened V by 4 bases and J by 7 bases, and 14 bases separated the two germline ends. CDR3 size: 14 residues. The CDR3 bases are TGTGCCAGCAGTTTACTGGGGCGAGACCAGCCCCAGCATTTT. This encodes CASSLLGRDQPQHF.

V gene TRBV7-8 combines with J gene TRBJ2-2; D not resolved. Germline V gene sequence: CDR1 SGHVS, CDR2 FQNEAQ. CDR3 size: 14 residues. Trimming removed 8 bases at V and 1 base at J, with 11 bases between. The CDR3 sequence: CASRLTGNTGELFF. The CDR3 bases are TGTGCCAGCCGGTTAACGGGGAACACCGGGGAGCTGTTTTTT.

The chain recombines TRBV11-2 with TRBJ1-2; no clear D. This CDR3 region has 12 residues. Germline V lookup: CDR1 SGHAT, CDR2 FQNNGV. V lost 4 bases and J lost 4, with 7 bases in between. As DNA, the CDR3 is TGTGCCAGCAGCTCCCGGGGCTATGGCTACACCTTC. This translates into CASSSRGYGYTF.

The genes are TRBV18 and TRBJ1-2; D remains unclear. Germline-derived CDR1 and CDR2 are KGHSH and LQKENI. With 2 bases removed from V and 5 bases from J, the gap between germline ends came to 9 bases. This CDR3 comprises 13 residues. The CDR3 here is CASSPSAGYGYTF. CDR3 in DNA: TGTGCCAGCTCACCAAGTGCGGGTTATGGCTACACCTTC.

This chain joins TRBV27 and TRBJ1-2; 9 bases match TRBD1. V dropped 8 bases and J dropped 4; count of bases not matched to a gene: 8. The CDR3 length is 14 residues. Germline lookup yields CDR1 MNHEY and CDR2 SMNVEV (reference sequence). The CDR3 spells CASFSPGQGYGYTF. CDR3 DNA sequence: TGTGCCAGCTTTTCCCCGGGACAGGGCTATGGCTACACCTTC.

The V call is TRBV6-4, the J call TRBJ2-5, with TRBD2 matching 8 bases. V dropped 2 bases and J dropped 2; count of bases not matched to a gene: 4. Germline V gives CDR1 MRHNA, CDR2 SNTAGT. The length of the CDR3 is 15 residues. CDR3 nucleotide sequence: TGTGCCAGCAGTGACATCCAGCGGGGGCAAGAGACCCAGTACTTC. Its translation: CASSDIQRGQETQYF.

The rearrangement links TRBV19 to TRBJ1-1, with 8 bases identical to TRBD1. The germline V gene encodes CDR1 LNHDA and CDR2 SQIVND (reference sequence). The CDR3 loop spans 14 amino acids. Unmatched junction bases numbered 12, after V lost 8 bases and J lost 7 bases. The CDR3, as DNA: TGTGCCAGTCAAGAAGCTCAGGGGGCGGGTGAAGCTTTCTTT. Protein product: CASQEAQGAGEAFF.

As DNA, the CDR3 is TGTGCCAGCAGTGAACCACCCAGGGGCGGTCAGCCCCAGCATTTT. Translated: CASSEPPRGGQPQHF. V and J are TRBV2 and TRBJ1-5, with TRBD1 as a possible D gene (6 bases). Germline V CDR1 and CDR2: SNHLY, FYNNEI. Deletions cut 2 bases from V and 6 bases from J, with 14 bases between. The CDR3 has 15 amino acids.

The rearrangement joins TRBV2 to TRBJ2-3; D uncertain. Between the trimmed V and J ends, which lost 6 bases and 5 bases, there was a span of 15 bases. CDR1 and CDR2 (germline): SNHLY, FYNNEI. The CDR3 extends over 14 amino acids. DNA of the CDR3: TGTGCCAGCAGCCTAAACCCTTCCCTAGATACGCAGTATTTT. Residues: CASSLNPSLDTQYF.

There are a few counts of this clone. The chain uses TRBV6-2 or TRBV6-3 and TRBJ2-5; 8 bases match TRBD1. Trimming at V came to 0 bases and at J to 3 bases, leaving 6 bases not matched to a gene. The CDR3 loop spans 16 amino acids. In germline, CDR1 is MNHEY, CDR2 SVGEGT. The CDR3 reads CASSYSTTTGEETQYF. CDR3 nucleotide sequence: TGTGCCAGCAGTTACTCGACGACGACAGGGGAAGAGACCCAGTACTTC.

This sequence joins TRBV15 and TRBJ1-2, with D uncertain. The ends were cut back, 0 bases at V and 0 bases at J, with 8 bases in the middle. Germline V CDR1 and CDR2: LNHNV, YYDKDF (reference sequence). This CDR3 has 15 amino acids. The CDR3 loop is CATSRDRRSNYGYTF. The CDR3 region has the DNA TGTGCCACCAGCAGAGATCGCAGGTCTAACTATGGCTACACCTTC. Looking up the rest from reference TRBV15 and TRBJ1-2 gives the full variable domain: DAMVIQNPRYQVTQFGKPVTLSCSQTLNHNVMYWYQQKSSQAPKLLFHYYDKDFNNEADTPDNFQSRRPNTSFCFLDIRSPGLGDTAMYLCATSRDRRSNYGYTFGSGTRLTVV.